One T cell receptor beta chain is described in this entry. Assay used: immunoSEQ multiplex PCR; TCRdb lists only in-frame clones, some missing. The sample gives tens of thousands of clones, 85% to 90% of which show up once; around 2.1% is in the top ten. Trimming took 1 base from V and 4 from J, leaving 25 bases between them. The CDR3 runs 18 residues. CDR1 is SQVTM and CDR2 is ANQGSEA in the germline V gene. The data are from a study of T cell repertoires in ileal Crohn's disease. As to time point: neoterminal ileum biopsy at postoperative endoscopy, about 6 months after surgery. The gene calls are TRBV29-1 and TRBJ1-2, with D possibly being TRBD1 (6 bases). This sequence originates from an adult with Crohn's disease. Sequenced input: ileal tissue. This CDR3 is CSVEGVAKQGLKGYGYTF. For the CDR3, the DNA is TGCAGCGTTGAAGGTGTGGCGAAACAGGGTTTAAAAGGCTATGGCTACACCTTC. The full variable domain, in which reference TRBV29-1 and TRBJ1-2 provide the parts outside the CDR3, is SAVISQKPSRDICQRGTSLTIQCQVDSQVTMMFWYRQQPGQSLTLIATANQGSEATYESGFVIDKFPISRPNLTFSTLTVSNMSPEDSSIYLCSVEGVAKQGLKGYGYTFGSGTRLTVV.